These 4 T cell receptor beta chains were all obtained from the same sample, sequenced in a study of radiotherapy plus CTLA-4 blockade in lung cancer. Method: immunoSEQ multiplex PCR; TCRdb's copy keeps in-frame clones and lacks some. This table holds 50,000 to 85,000 clones, approximately 80% found once. Sequenced material: peripheral blood, taken from a patient treated with radiotherapy plus ipilimumab. All receptors come from a human donor with non-small cell lung cancer who had a partial response to radiotherapy plus ipilimumab.

This chain joins TRBV5-1 and TRBJ2-1; the match to TRBD1 covers 11 bases. After removal of 0 bases from V and 7 bases from J, the junction contained 9 bases not matched to a gene. This CDR3 region has 17 residues. CDR1 is SGHRS, CDR2 YFSETQ, per germline. The CDR3 DNA is TGCGCCAGCAGCTTGGGGCCCGGACAGGGGGCGTATAATGAGCAGTTCTTC. Protein: CASSLGPGQGAYNEQFF.

This clone was counted between two and nine times. The V and J genes are TRBV18 and TRBJ1-5, with 7 bases fitting TRBD1. After removal of 6 bases from V and 0 bases from J, the junction contained 5 bases not matched to a gene. There are 15 residues in the CDR3. Germline assignment: CDR1 KGHSH and CDR2 LQKENI. The chain's CDR3 is CASSIGTDSNQPQHF. CDR3 nucleotides: TGTGCCAGCTCGATCGGGACAGATAGCAATCAGCCCCAGCATTTT.

This clone was detected a few times. The rearrangement joins TRBV19 to TRBJ1-5, with TRBD1 identical over 9 bases. Unmatched junction bases numbered 6, after V lost 3 bases and J lost 3 bases. The CDR3 runs to 16 residues. Germline CDR1 is LNHDA and CDR2 is SQIVND (reference sequence). CDR3 sequence: CASSIRGDRVNQPQHF. The CDR3 DNA reads as TGTGCCAGTAGTATCCGGGGGGACAGGGTCAATCAGCCCCAGCATTTT.

The table lists this clone with many counts. The V call is TRBV7-2, the J call TRBJ2-7; possibly TRBD1 for D (5 bases). The germline CDR1 and CDR2 sequences are SGHTA and FQGNSA. Trimming left V 5 bases short and J 6 bases short, with 17 bases between. The CDR3 is made up of 14 amino acids. Here the CDR3 reads CASSLHVGQIEQYF. CDR3 nucleotide sequence: TGTGCCAGCAGCCTACATGTGGGGCAAATCGAGCAGTACTTC.